This T cell receptor beta chain originates from a study of cytomegalovirus exposure and HLA in healthy donors. The V and J ends lost 5 bases and 7 bases, in that order; junction bases with no gene match: 7. CDR1 and CDR2 (germline): LNHDA, SQIVND (reference sequence). This CDR3 contains 14 residues. Use of 60 Vbeta and 13 Jbeta primers characterized the PCR. Some clones are missing from TCRdb's copy, which holds only in-frame ones; the method was immunoSEQ multiplex PCR. The data show fewer than 150,000 clones, with roughly 80% seen just once and 3.5% to 5% held by the top ten. The specimen was PBMCs. The source is a middle-aged man in good health and CMV-seropositive. The rearrangement uses TRBV19 and TRBJ2-1, with 8 bases aligning to TRBD1. CDR3: CASSATGVWNEQFF. The CDR3 DNA reads as TGTGCCAGTAGTGCGACAGGGGTATGGAATGAGCAGTTCTTC.